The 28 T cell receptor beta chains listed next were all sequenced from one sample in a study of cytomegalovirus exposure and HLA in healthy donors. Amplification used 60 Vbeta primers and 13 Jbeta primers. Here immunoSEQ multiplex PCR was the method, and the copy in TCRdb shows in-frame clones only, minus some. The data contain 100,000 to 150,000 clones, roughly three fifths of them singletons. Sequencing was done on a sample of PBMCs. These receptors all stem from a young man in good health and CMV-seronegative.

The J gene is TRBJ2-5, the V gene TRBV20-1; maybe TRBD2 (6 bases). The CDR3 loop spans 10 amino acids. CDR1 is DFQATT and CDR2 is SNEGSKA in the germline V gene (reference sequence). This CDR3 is CSGGEETQYF. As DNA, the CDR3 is TGCAGCGGAGGGGAAGAGACCCAGTACTTC.

In DNA form, the CDR3 reads TGCGCCAGCAGCTTGGAGGTGGGTAGCAGTGTGCAGTACTTC. Translated: CASSLEVGSSVQYF. V gene TRBV5-1 combines with J gene TRBJ2-5; D unclear. Germline V gene lookup returns CDR1 SGHRS and CDR2 YFSETQ. The CDR3 consists of 14 residues. The V gene lost 0 bases and the J gene lost 11 bases, with 17 bases spanning the gap.

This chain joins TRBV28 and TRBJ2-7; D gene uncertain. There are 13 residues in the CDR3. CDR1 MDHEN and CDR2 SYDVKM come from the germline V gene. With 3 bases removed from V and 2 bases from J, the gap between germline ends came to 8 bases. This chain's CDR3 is CASSLRVPYEQYF. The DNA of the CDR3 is TGTGCCAGCAGTTTGAGAGTTCCCTACGAGCAGTACTTC.

CDR3 DNA: TGTGCCAGCAGCATCCGGGACAGGGGGCAATCTAATGAAAAACTGTTTTTT. Translating gives CASSIRDRGQSNEKLFF. The V call is TRBV7-9, the J call TRBJ1-4; 12 positions agree with TRBD1. J lost 3 bases, V lost 5 bases, and 7 bases had no gene match. This CDR3 spans 17 amino acids. Germline V gene lookup returns CDR1 SEHNR and CDR2 FQNEAQ (reference sequence).

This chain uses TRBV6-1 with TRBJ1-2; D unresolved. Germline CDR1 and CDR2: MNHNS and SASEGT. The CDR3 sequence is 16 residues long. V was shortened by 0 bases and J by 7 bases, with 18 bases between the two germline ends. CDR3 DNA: TGTGCCAGCAGTGAAGCGTGGGAGCTTAGGAGGGTTGGCTACACCTTC. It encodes CASSEAWELRRVGYTF.

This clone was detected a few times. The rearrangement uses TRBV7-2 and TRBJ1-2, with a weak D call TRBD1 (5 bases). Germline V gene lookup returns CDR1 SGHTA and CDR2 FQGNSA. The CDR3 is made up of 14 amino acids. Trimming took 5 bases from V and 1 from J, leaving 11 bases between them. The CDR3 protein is CASSHRQINYGYTF. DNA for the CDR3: TGTGCCAGCAGCCATCGACAGATTAACTATGGCTACACCTTC.

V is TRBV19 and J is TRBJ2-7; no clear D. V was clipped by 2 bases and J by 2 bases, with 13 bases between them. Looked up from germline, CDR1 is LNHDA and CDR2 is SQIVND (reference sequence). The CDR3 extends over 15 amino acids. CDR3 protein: CASSIRGRAPYEQYF. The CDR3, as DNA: TGTGCCAGTAGTATAAGAGGCAGAGCCCCCTACGAGCAGTACTTC.

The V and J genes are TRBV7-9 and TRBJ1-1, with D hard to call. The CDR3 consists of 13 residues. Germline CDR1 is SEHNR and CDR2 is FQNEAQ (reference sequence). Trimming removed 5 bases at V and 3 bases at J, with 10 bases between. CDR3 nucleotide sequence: TGTGCCAGCAGCCCTTTACGAGACACTGAAGCTTTCTTT. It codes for CASSPLRDTEAFF. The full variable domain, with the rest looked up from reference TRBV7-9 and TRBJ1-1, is DTGVSQNPRHKITKRGQNVTFRCDPISEHNRLYWYRQTLGQGPEFLTYFQNEAQLEKSRLLSDRFSAERPKGSFSTLEIQRTEQGDSAMYLCASSPLRDTEAFFGQGTRLTVV.

The CDR3, as DNA: TGTGCCAGCAGCCACGGGACGCAGGGGCAGCGCTATGGCTACACCTTC. Translating it yields CASSHGTQGQRYGYTF. The chain employs TRBV5-8 and TRBJ1-2, with a weak D call TRBD1 (6 bases). V was cut by 4 bases and J by 4 bases, with 20 bases left in between. The CDR3 spans 16 residues. Germline V gene data show CDR1 as SGHTS and CDR2 as YDEGEE.

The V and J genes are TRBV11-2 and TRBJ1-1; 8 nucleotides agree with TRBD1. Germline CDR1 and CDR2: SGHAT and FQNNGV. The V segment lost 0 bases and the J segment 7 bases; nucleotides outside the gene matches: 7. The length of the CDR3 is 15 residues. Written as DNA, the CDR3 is TGTGCCAGCAGCTTAGAGAGCAGGGGGCGCGATGAAGCTTTCTTT. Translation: CASSLESRGRDEAFF. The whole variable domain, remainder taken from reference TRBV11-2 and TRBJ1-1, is EAGVAQSPRYKIIEKRQSVAFWCNPISGHATLYWYQQILGQGPKLLIQFQNNGVVDDSQLPKDRFSAERLKGVDSTLKIQPAKLEDSAVYLCASSLESRGRDEAFFGQGTRLTVV.

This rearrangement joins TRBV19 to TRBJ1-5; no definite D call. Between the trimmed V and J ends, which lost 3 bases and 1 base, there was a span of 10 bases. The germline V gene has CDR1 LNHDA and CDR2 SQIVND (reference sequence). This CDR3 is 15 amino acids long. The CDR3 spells CASSILGGSNQPQHF. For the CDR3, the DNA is TGTGCCAGTAGTATTCTCGGCGGGAGCAATCAGCCCCAGCATTTT.

CDR3 nucleotide sequence: TGTGCCAGCAGCGTACAACAGGGGGTCGGATGGGAGCAGTTCTTC. Encoded protein: CASSVQQGVGWEQFF. The J gene is TRBJ2-1, the V gene TRBV9; 8 positions match TRBD1. The germline V gene encodes CDR1 SGDLS and CDR2 YYNGEE. This CDR3 spans 15 amino acids. Trimming at V came to 1 base and at J to 10 bases, leaving 10 bases not matched to a gene.

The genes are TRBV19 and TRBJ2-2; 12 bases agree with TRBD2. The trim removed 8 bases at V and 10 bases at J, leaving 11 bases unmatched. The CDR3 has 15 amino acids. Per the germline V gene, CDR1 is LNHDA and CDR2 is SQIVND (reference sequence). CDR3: CASGTLAGGPVELFF. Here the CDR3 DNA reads TGTGCCAGTGGCACTCTAGCGGGAGGGCCAGTGGAGCTGTTTTTT.

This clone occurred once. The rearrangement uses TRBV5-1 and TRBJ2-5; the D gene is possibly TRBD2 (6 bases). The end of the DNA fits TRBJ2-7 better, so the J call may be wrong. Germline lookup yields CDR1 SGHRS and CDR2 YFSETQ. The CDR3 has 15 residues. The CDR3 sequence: CASSLPDSGSYEQYF. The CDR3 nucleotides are TGCGCCAGCAGCTTGCCGGATAGCGGCTCCTACGAGCAGTACTTC.

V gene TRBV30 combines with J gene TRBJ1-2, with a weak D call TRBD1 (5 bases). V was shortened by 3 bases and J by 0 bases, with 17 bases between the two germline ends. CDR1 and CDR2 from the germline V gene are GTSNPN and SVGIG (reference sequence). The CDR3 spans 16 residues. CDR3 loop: CAWRGSGATTNYGYTF. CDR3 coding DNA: TGTGCCTGGAGGGGTTCTGGGGCAACTACTAACTATGGCTACACCTTC.

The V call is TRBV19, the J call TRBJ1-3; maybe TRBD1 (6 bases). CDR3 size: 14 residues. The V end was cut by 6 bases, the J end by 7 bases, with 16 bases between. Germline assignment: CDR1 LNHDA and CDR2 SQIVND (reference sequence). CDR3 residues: CASRDRISSNTIYF. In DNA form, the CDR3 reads TGTGCCAGTAGGGACAGAATCTCTTCGAACACCATATATTTT. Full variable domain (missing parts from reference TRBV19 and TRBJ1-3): DGGITQSPKYLFRKEGQNVTLSCEQNLNHDAMYWYRQDPGQGLRLIYYSQIVNDFQKGDIAEGYSVSREKKESFPLTVTSAQKNPTAFYLCASRDRISSNTIYFGEGSWLTVV.

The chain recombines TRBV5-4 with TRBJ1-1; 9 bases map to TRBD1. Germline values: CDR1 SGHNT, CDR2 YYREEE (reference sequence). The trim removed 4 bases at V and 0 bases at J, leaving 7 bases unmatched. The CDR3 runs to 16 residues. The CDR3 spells CASSTGQGPMNTEAFF. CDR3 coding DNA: TGTGCCAGCAGCACGGGACAGGGCCCCATGAACACTGAAGCTTTCTTT.

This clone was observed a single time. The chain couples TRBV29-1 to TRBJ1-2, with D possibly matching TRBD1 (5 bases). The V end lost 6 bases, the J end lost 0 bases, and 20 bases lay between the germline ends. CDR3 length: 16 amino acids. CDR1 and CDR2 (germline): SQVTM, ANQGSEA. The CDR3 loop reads CSVPRGGRAANYGYTF. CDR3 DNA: TGCAGCGTCCCAAGAGGTGGCAGGGCGGCTAACTATGGCTACACCTTC.

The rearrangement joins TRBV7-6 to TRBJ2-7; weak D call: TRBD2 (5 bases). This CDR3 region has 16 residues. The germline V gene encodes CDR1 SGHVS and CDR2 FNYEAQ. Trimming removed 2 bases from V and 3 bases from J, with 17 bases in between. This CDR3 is CASSLQPQGGLYEQYF. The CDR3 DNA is TGTGCCAGCAGCTTACAGCCGCAAGGCGGGCTCTACGAGCAGTACTTC.

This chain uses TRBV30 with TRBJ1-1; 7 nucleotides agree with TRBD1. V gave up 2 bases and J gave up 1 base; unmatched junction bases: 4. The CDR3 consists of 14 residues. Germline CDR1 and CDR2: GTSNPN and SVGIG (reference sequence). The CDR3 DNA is TGTGCCTGGAGTACACAGGGGAAGAACACTGAAGCTTTCTTT. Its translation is CAWSTQGKNTEAFF.

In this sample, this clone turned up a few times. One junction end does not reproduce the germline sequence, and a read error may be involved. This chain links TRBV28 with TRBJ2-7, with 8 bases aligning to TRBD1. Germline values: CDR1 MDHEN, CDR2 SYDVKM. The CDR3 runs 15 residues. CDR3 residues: CASSLSGQGAYEQYF. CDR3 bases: TGTGCCAGCAGCTTATCCGGACAGGGCGCCTACGAGCAGTACTTC.

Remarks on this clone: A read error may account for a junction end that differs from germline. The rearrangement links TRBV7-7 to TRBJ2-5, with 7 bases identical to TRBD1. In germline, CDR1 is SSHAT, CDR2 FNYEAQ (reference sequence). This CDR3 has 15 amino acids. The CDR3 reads CASSLAPGTAETQYF. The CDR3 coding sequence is TGTGCCAGCAGCCTAGCCCCTGGGACAGCAGAGACCCAGTACTTC.

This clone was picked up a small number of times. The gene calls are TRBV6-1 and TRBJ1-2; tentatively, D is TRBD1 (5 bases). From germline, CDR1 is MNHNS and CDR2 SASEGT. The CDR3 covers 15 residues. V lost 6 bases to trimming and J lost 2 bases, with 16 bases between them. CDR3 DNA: TGTGCCAGCAGACCCTACAGGTTAAACAACTATGGCTACACCTTC. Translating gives CASRPYRLNNYGYTF.

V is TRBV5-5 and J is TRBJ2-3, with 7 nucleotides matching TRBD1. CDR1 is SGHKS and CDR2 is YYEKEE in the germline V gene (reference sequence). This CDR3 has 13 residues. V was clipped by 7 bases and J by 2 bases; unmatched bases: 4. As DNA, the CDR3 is TGTGCCAGCGGCCAGGGGGACACAGATACGCAGTATTTT. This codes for CASGQGDTDTQYF.

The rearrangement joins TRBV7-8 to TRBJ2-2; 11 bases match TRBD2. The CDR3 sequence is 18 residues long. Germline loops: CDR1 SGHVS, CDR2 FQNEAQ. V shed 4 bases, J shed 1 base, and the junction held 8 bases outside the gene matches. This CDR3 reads CASSYLAGGQGNTGELFF. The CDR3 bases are TGTGCCAGCAGCTATTTAGCGGGGGGGCAGGGGAACACCGGGGAGCTGTTTTTT.

CDR3 residues: CASTLGTSGPYNEQFF. The DNA of the CDR3 is TGTGCCAGCACCCTCGGGACTAGCGGACCCTACAATGAGCAGTTCTTC. The V and J genes are TRBV28 and TRBJ2-1; 11 nucleotides match TRBD2. CDR1 and CDR2 (germline): MDHEN, SYDVKM. The length of the CDR3 is 16 residues. J was trimmed by 2 bases and V by 7 bases; bases with no gene match: 7.

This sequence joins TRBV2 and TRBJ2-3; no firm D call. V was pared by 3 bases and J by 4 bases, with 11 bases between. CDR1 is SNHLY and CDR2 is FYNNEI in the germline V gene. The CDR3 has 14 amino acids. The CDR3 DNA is TGTGCCAGCAGTGAGTCCTCTCTCGCAGATACGCAGTATTTT. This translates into CASSESSLADTQYF.

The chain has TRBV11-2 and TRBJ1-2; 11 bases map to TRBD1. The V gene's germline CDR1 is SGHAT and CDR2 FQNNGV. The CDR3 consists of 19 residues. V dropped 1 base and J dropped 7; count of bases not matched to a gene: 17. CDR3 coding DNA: TGTGCCAGCAGCTTAGCTCCCCCGGGACAGGGGGGTAGTTATAGTGGCTACACCTTC. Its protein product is CASSLAPPGQGGSYSGYTF. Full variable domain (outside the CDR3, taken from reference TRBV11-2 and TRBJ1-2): EAGVAQSPRYKIIEKRQSVAFWCNPISGHATLYWYQQILGQGPKLLIQFQNNGVVDDSQLPKDRFSAERLKGVDSTLKIQPAKLEDSAVYLCASSLAPPGQGGSYSGYTFGSGTRLTVV.